This TCR beta chain was found in a study of brain T cells in children with intractable seizures. Generated by immunoSEQ multiplex PCR, the TCRdb table keeps only in-frame clones and is missing some. Among 300,000 to 400,000 clones, over 90% were seen once, and the ten largest hold roughly 5.7%. The time point here: blood from clinic visit 5 months post-surgery; TSC patient then seizure free. Surgery cases with the highest brain T cell transcript signatures were chosen for sequencing. At least one anti-epileptic drug was given before surgery. The TCR was taken from a boy younger than two with tuberous sclerosis and intractable seizures. The source was peripheral blood, collected roughly 5 months after surgery.

The CDR3 bases are TGTGCCAGCAGCCCACACAGGGGCTCGGGTGAAAAACTGTTTTTT. It codes for CASSPHRGSGEKLFF. V and J are TRBV7-6 and TRBJ1-4; 7 bases are shared with TRBD1. The V gene end was trimmed by 5 bases and the J gene end by 7 bases; junction bases not matched to a gene: 10. Germline loops: CDR1 SGHVS, CDR2 FNYEAQ. This CDR3 region has 15 residues. Combining the CDR3 with reference TRBV7-6 and TRBJ1-4 gives the whole variable domain GAGVSQSPRYKVTKRGQDVALRCDPISGHVSLYWYRQALGQGPEFLTYFNYEAQQDKSGLPNDRFSAERPEGSISTLTIQRTEQRDSAMYRCASSPHRGSGEKLFFGSGTQLSVL.